Reported below is one T cell receptor beta chain. Its antigen is as yet unknown. The data were obtained in a study of T cell responses to AZD1222 COVID-19 vaccine. Findings and limits, study-wide: The reported proportion of spike-specific TCRs targeting unmutated variant regions was nearly half.

Clones were sequenced by immunoSEQ multiplex PCR, and TCRdb holds only the in-frame ones, with some missing. The sample holds roughly 120,000 clones; roughly nine tenths are singletons and the top ten take 4.4%. Germline V CDR1 and CDR2: LNHDA, SQIVND (reference sequence). The CDR3 extends over 16 amino acids. Unmatched junction bases numbered 10, after V lost 3 bases and J lost 8 bases. This receptor was obtained from an adult in good health. The sequencing used peripheral blood, collected on day 0 of AZD1222 vaccination. This sequence joins TRBV19 and TRBJ1-1; 12 positions agree with TRBD1. CDR3 nucleotides: TGTGCCAGTAGTATTCGGGACAGGGGGCTAGCTGACGAAGCTTTCTTT. Its protein product is CASSIRDRGLADEAFF.